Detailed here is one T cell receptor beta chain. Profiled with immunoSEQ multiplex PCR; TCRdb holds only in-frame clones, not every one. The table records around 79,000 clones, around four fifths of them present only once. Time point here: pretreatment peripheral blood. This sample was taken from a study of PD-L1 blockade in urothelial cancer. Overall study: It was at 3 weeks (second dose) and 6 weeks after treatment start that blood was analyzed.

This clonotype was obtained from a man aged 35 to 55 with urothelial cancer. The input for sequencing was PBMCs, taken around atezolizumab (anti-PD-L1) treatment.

The CDR3 reads CASGGSTDTQYF. DNA of the CDR3: TGCGCCAGCGGGGGGTCCACAGATACGCAGTATTTT. The V call is TRBV10-2, the J call TRBJ2-3; tentatively, D is TRBD2 (6 bases). Trimming removed 8 bases at V and 2 bases at J, with 8 bases between. CDR3 length: 12 amino acids. Germline V gene sequence: CDR1 WSHSY, CDR2 SAAADI.